This TCR beta chain came from a study of blood T cell repertoires in COVID-19. Overall study context: Sources were T cells, B-cell-depleted T cells, or PBMCs; the material itself was cDNA or gDNA.

There are a few counts of this clone. Only in-frame clones appear in the TCRdb table, and some are missing; sequencing was by immunoSEQ multiplex PCR. The data hold 650,000 to 800,000 clones, with around 89% observed a single time. With 1 base removed from V and 2 bases from J, the gap between germline ends came to 9 bases. This CDR3 spans 14 amino acids. Looked up from germline, CDR1 is LGHDT and CDR2 is YNNKEL (reference sequence). The receptor was isolated from a young woman with acute or convalescent COVID-19. This chain uses TRBV3-1 (or the pseudogene TRBV3-2) with TRBJ2-7; the D is unclear. Specimen: peripheral blood. The CDR3 is CASSQAQRTYEQYF. CDR3 bases: TGTGCCAGCAGCCAAGCTCAGAGGACCTACGAGCAGTACTTC.